A single sample gave rise to the 22 T cell receptor beta chains below, sequenced in a study of cytomegalovirus exposure and HLA in healthy donors. PCR employed 60 Vbeta and 13 Jbeta primers. Data came from immunoSEQ multiplex PCR; TCRdb stores just in-frame clones and leaves some out. The sample gives roughly 120,000 clones, roughly 82% of which show up once; roughly 6% is in the top ten. Sequenced material: PBMCs. The receptors were sampled from a man aged 18 to 30 in good health and CMV-seropositive.

The CDR3, as DNA: TGTGCCAGCAGCGAAGGGGGACAGGGCGAAAAACTGTTTTTT. Its translation: CASSEGGQGEKLFF. This sequence joins TRBV9 and TRBJ1-4; 9 bases line up with TRBD1. The CDR3 runs to 14 residues. V shed 3 bases and J 8 bases; nucleotides not matched to a gene: 5. CDR1 SGDLS and CDR2 YYNGEE come from the germline V gene.

The gene calls are TRBV6-5 and TRBJ2-5; maybe TRBD1 (6 bases). Near its end, the DNA agrees better with TRBJ2-7, so the J call may be wrong. Germline CDR1 and CDR2: MNHEY and SVGAGI. There are 12 residues in the CDR3. The CDR3 loop is CASTARDNEQYF. CDR3 nucleotide sequence: TGTGCCAGCACCGCGAGGGACAACGAGCAGTACTTC.

In its sample, this clone was seen a few times. The CDR3 region has the DNA TGTGCCAGCAGCCCAGAGGGACAAACTCGTTTCTACGAGCAGTACTTC. Its translation is CASSPEGQTRFYEQYF. This chain connects TRBV7-8 to TRBJ2-7, with TRBD1 as a possible D gene (6 bases). The V and J ends lost 5 bases and 3 bases respectively, with 20 bases between them. CDR1 is SGHVS, CDR2 FQNEAQ, per germline. The CDR3 has 16 amino acids.

This sequence joins TRBV13 and TRBJ2-7, with D perhaps TRBD2 (6 bases). Trimming stripped 4 bases from V and 3 bases from J, with 13 bases between. Germline V gives CDR1 PRHDT, CDR2 FYEKMQ (reference sequence). The CDR3 loop spans 14 amino acids. The CDR3 coding sequence is TGTGCCAGCAGCTACCAGGGAGGTATCTACGAGCAGTACTTC. Residues: CASSYQGGIYEQYF. The entire variable domain, with the rest obtained from reference TRBV13 and TRBJ2-7, is as follows: AAGVIQSPRHLIKEKRETATLKCYPIPRHDTVYWYQQGPGQDPQFLISFYEKMQSDKGSIPDRFSAQQFSDYHSELNMSSLELGDSALYFCASSYQGGIYEQYFGPGTRLTVT.

This chain uses TRBV27 with TRBJ2-2, with 8 nucleotides matching TRBD1. With V trimmed by 7 bases and J by 7 bases, 8 bases remained unmatched. Germline V lookup: CDR1 MNHEY, CDR2 SMNVEV (reference sequence). The CDR3 totals 14 residues. CDR3 nucleotide sequence: TGTGCCAGCATCCCACAGGGGGTCGGCGGGGAGCTGTTTTTT. Protein: CASIPQGVGGELFF.

V usage is TRBV19 and J usage is TRBJ2-7; perhaps TRBD2 as D (5 bases). Germline CDR1 is LNHDA and CDR2 is SQIVND (reference sequence). The CDR3 runs 14 residues. Trimming took off 5 bases at V and 0 bases at J, with 11 bases between the two ends. The CDR3 region has the DNA TGTGCCAGTAGTGCGGGCCGTAGCTCCTACGAGCAGTACTTC. This encodes CASSAGRSSYEQYF.

The chain is built from TRBV7-9 and TRBJ2-2; TRBD1 is a possible D gene (6 bases). The CDR3 has 15 amino acids. The V and J ends lost 5 bases and 4 bases respectively, with 14 bases between them. In germline, CDR1 is SEHNR, CDR2 FQNEAQ (reference sequence). The CDR3 spells CASSGRTEGTGELFF. CDR3 bases: TGTGCCAGCAGCGGCCGGACAGAGGGCACCGGGGAGCTGTTTTTT.

The chain joins TRBV2 to TRBJ2-3; the D is unclear. With 3 bases removed from V and 3 bases from J, the gap between germline ends came to 10 bases. The CDR3 extends over 14 amino acids. The germline CDR1 and CDR2 sequences are SNHLY and FYNNEI. DNA of the CDR3: TGTGCCAGCAGTGAGGGCCTCTCAACAGATACGCAGTATTTT. Translated, it gives CASSEGLSTDTQYF.

This clone was seen a handful of times. V usage is TRBV23-1 and J usage is TRBJ2-7; D is perhaps TRBD2 (5 bases). TRBV23-1 is identified as an open reading frame with a role that is uncertain. Trimming removed 2 bases from V and 1 base from J, with 9 bases in between. The length of the CDR3 is 14 residues. CDR3 DNA: TGCGCCAGCAGTCAACCCCGGGGATCCTACGAGCAGTACTTC. This encodes CASSQPRGSYEQYF.

The chain is built from TRBV28 and TRBJ1-6; 12 bases are a match to TRBD1. The CDR3 is made up of 17 amino acids. Per the germline V gene, CDR1 is MDHEN and CDR2 is SYDVKM. V was pared by 6 bases and J by 9 bases, with 12 bases of the junction left unmatched. CDR3 region: CASRKWGQGAQGSPLHF. DNA for the CDR3: TGTGCCAGCAGAAAGTGGGGACAGGGGGCGCAGGGTTCACCCCTCCACTTT.

This clone was observed a few times. The V call is TRBV7-6, the J call TRBJ1-1; a weak D match, TRBD1 (6 bases). V dropped 5 bases and J dropped 8 bases, with 18 bases sitting between them. Germline V gene lookup returns CDR1 SGHVS and CDR2 FNYEAQ. This CDR3 spans 14 amino acids. CDR3 protein: CASSQEGGTREAFF. The CDR3 DNA reads as TGTGCCAGCAGCCAGGAAGGGGGAACACGAGAAGCTTTCTTT.

This rearrangement joins TRBV5-1 to TRBJ2-7, with a weak D call TRBD1 (5 bases). In germline, CDR1 is SGHRS, CDR2 YFSETQ. This CDR3 is built from 13 residues. V was clipped by 4 bases and J by 10 bases, with 18 bases between them. CDR3 in amino acids: CASSQGQGSPQYF. CDR3 nucleotide sequence: TGCGCCAGCAGCCAGGGTCAAGGCAGCCCACAGTACTTC.

This clone was seen a few times. J is TRBJ2-7 and V is TRBV4-1; no clear D gene. V was clipped by 0 bases and J by 3 bases, with 3 bases between them. This CDR3 region has 12 residues. The germline V gene encodes CDR1 MGHRA and CDR2 YSYEKL. Here the CDR3 DNA reads TGCGCCAGCAGCCAAGATAGCTACGAGCAGTACTTC. It specifies CASSQDSYEQYF.

V is TRBV5-1 and J is TRBJ2-2; tentative D call: TRBD1 (6 bases). CDR1 and CDR2 from the germline V gene are SGHRS and YFSETQ. This CDR3 is 15 amino acids long. V was clipped by 2 bases and J by 1 base, with 9 bases between them. The DNA for the CDR3 is TGCGCCAGCAGCTTTACGGGACAGAACACCGGGGAGCTGTTTTTT. Protein: CASSFTGQNTGELFF. Filled out from reference TRBV5-1 and TRBJ2-2, the complete variable domain reads KAGVTQTPRYLIKTRGQQVTLSCSPISGHRSVSWYQQTPGQGLQFLFEYFSETQRNKGNFPGRFSGRQFSNSRSEMNVSTLELGDSALYLCASSFTGQNTGELFFGEGSRLTVL.

This CDR3 is CAWSYSYEQYF. In nucleotides, the CDR3 is TGTGCCTGGAGCTACAGTTACGAGCAGTACTTC. V gene TRBV30 combines with J gene TRBJ2-7; no clear D gene. The CDR3 contains 11 residues. Trimming removed 3 bases at V and 4 bases at J, with 7 bases between. Germline values: CDR1 GTSNPN, CDR2 SVGIG (reference sequence).

The CDR3 region is CASSLSLGEAGLAVFYNEQFF. The CDR3 nucleotides are TGTGCCAGCAGTTTATCGTTAGGGGAAGCTGGACTAGCGGTCTTCTACAATGAGCAGTTCTTC. This chain links TRBV27 with TRBJ2-1; 10 bases are shared with TRBD2. CDR1 and CDR2 (germline): MNHEY, SMNVEV (reference sequence). The CDR3 is 21 amino acids. Trimming removed 0 bases from V and 3 bases from J; junction bases left unmatched: 17.

The J gene is TRBJ1-2, the V gene TRBV5-1; 9 bases are shared with TRBD1. V was pared by 0 bases and J by 4 bases, with 4 bases of the junction left unmatched. Germline lookup yields CDR1 SGHRS and CDR2 YFSETQ. The CDR3 is 15 amino acids. This CDR3 is CASSLEGQGGYGYTF. CDR3 nucleotide sequence: TGCGCCAGCAGCTTGGAGGGACAGGGAGGCTATGGCTACACCTTC.

The CDR3 sequence is CASSYYRSTGELFF. The CDR3 bases are TGTGCCAGCAGTTACTATAGATCCACCGGGGAGCTGTTTTTT. This chain uses TRBV6-5 with TRBJ2-2, with D unclear. Trimming took off 1 base at V and 4 bases at J, with 7 bases between the two ends. CDR1 and CDR2 (germline): MNHEY, SVGAGI. There are 14 residues in the CDR3.

In DNA form, the CDR3 reads TGTGCCAGCAGTGAAGGGAGCGTAAGGTCCTACGAGCAGTACTTC. Residues: CASSEGSVRSYEQYF. V usage is TRBV6-1 and J usage is TRBJ2-5; D not certain. Matching the DNA end better, TRBJ2-7 makes the J call doubtful. This CDR3 spans 15 amino acids. Germline CDR1 is MNHNS and CDR2 is SASEGT.

The chain links TRBV28 to TRBJ2-1; 9 nucleotides agree with TRBD2. CDR3 length: 15 residues. The trim removed 3 bases at V and 8 bases at J, leaving 8 bases unmatched. Per the germline V gene, CDR1 is MDHEN and CDR2 is SYDVKM. The CDR3 region is CASSFSGGSVYEQFF. CDR3 nucleotides: TGTGCCAGCAGTTTCAGCGGGGGGAGTGTCTATGAGCAGTTCTTC.

V is TRBV27 and J is TRBJ2-1; a possible D gene is TRBD2 (6 bases). V lost 4 bases and J lost 4, with 8 bases in between. This CDR3 has 13 amino acids. In germline, CDR1 is MNHEY, CDR2 SMNVEV (reference sequence). Here the CDR3 reads CASSSGLYNEQFF. The CDR3 coding sequence is TGTGCCAGCAGTTCGGGACTGTACAATGAGCAGTTCTTC.

This clone was found a few times. The chain is built from TRBV4-1 and TRBJ2-1, with 10 positions matching TRBD2. The junction had 12 bases not matched to a gene; V was cut back by 3 bases and J by 10 bases. In germline, CDR1 is MGHRA, CDR2 YSYEKL. The CDR3 runs to 16 residues. For the CDR3, the DNA is TGCGCCAGCAGCCAGAGGGTGCTAGCGGGAGTCGGCGAGCAGTTCTTC. This sequence encodes CASSQRVLAGVGEQFF.